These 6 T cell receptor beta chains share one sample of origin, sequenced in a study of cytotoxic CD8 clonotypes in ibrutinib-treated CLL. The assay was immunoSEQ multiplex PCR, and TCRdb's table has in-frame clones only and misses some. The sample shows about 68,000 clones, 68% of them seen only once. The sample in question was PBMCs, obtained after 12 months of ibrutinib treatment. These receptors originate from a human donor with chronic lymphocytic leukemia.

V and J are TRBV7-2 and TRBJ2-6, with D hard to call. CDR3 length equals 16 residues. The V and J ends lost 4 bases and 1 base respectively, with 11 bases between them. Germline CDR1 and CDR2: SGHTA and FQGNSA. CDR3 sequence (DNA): TGTGCCAGCAGCTCCCGATTGGGGTCTGGGGCCAACGTCCTGACTTTC. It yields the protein CASSSRLGSGANVLTF. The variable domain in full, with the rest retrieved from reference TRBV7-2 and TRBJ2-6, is GAGVSQSPSNKVTEKGKDVELRCDPISGHTALYWYRQSLGQGLEFLIYFQGNSAPDKSGLPSDRFSAERTGGSVSTLTIQRTQQEDSAVYLCASSSRLGSGANVLTFGAGSRLTVL.

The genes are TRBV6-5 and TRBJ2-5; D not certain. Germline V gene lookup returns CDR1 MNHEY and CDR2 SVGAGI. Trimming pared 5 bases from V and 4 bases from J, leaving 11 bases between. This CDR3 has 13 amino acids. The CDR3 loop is CASSTTLGETQYF. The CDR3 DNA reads TGTGCCAGCAGTACGACATTGGGAGAGACCCAGTACTTC.

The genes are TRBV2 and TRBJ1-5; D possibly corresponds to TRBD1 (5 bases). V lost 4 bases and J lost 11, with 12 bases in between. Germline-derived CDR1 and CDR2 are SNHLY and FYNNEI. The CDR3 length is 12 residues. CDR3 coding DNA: TGTGCCAGCAGTGGTGCAGGGTTCTCCCAGCATTTT. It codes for CASSGAGFSQHF.

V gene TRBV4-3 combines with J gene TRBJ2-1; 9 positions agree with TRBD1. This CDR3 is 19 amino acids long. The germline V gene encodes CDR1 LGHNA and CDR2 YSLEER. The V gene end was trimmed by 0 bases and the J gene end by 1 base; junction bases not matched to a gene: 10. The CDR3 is CASSQEAPLTGGSYNEQFF. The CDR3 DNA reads TGCGCCAGCAGCCAAGAAGCCCCATTGACAGGGGGATCCTACAATGAGCAGTTCTTC.

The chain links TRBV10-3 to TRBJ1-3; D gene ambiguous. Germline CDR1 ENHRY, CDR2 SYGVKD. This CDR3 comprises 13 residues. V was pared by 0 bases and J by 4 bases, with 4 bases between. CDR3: CAISESGGNTIYF. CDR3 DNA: TGTGCCATCAGTGAGTCTGGGGGAAACACCATATATTTT.

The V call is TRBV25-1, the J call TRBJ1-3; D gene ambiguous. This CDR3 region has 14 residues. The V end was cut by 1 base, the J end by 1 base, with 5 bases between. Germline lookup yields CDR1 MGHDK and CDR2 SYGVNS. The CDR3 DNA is TGTGCCAGCAGTGAATTCCGGTCTGGAAACACCATATATTTT. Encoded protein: CASSEFRSGNTIYF.